What follows are 28 T cell receptor beta chains derived from one specimen sequenced in a study of shared clonotypes between healthy human individuals. Measured with immunoSEQ multiplex PCR; TCRdb has only the in-frame clones, and not every one. Here the sample spans millions of clones, about 95% being singletons. CD45RO-negative CD8 cells positively selected for CCR7 made up the naive population, which excluded terminally differentiated effector memory CD45RA+ cells. The sequenced sample was naive CD8+ T cells sorted from blood. These receptors were taken from a man between 18 and 35 years old in good health.

This clone was counted once. The CDR3 coding sequence is TGCAGCGTTGATCTCAGCGGGGGGGCTGTTGAGCAGTTCTTC. Translated: CSVDLSGGAVEQFF. The chain has TRBV29-1 and TRBJ2-1, with 10 positions matching TRBD2. CDR3 length: 14 residues. The V gene's germline CDR1 is SQVTM and CDR2 ANQGSEA. The V gene end was trimmed by 3 bases and the J gene end by 9 bases; junction bases not matched to a gene: 8.

J is TRBJ2-1 and V is TRBV5-6; a weak D match, TRBD1 (6 bases). The CDR3 sequence is 10 residues long. Germline lookup yields CDR1 SGHDT and CDR2 YYEEEE. Between the trimmed V and J ends, which lost 2 bases and 13 bases, there was a span of 7 bases. As DNA, the CDR3 is TGTGCCAGCAGCTTAGGGGGACAGTTCTTC. This gives the protein CASSLGGQFF.

The chain employs TRBV4-1 and TRBJ1-1, with D possibly matching TRBD1 (5 bases). The V gene lost 5 bases and the J gene lost 1 base, with 14 bases spanning the gap. Germline V gives CDR1 MGHRA, CDR2 YSYEKL. This CDR3 has 15 residues. Written as DNA, the CDR3 is TGCGCCAGCAGCATACGATCGACAGCGAACACTGAAGCTTTCTTT. The encoded protein is CASSIRSTANTEAFF.

The V call is TRBV9, the J call TRBJ2-1, with D possibly TRBD2 on 5 matching bases. In germline, CDR1 is SGDLS, CDR2 YYNGEE. The length of the CDR3 is 14 residues. Between the trimmed V and J ends, which lost 3 bases and 6 bases, there was a span of 13 bases. CDR3 protein: CASSEWTGPNEQFF. As DNA, the CDR3 is TGTGCCAGCAGCGAGTGGACTGGTCCCAATGAGCAGTTCTTC.

The J gene is TRBJ2-1, the V gene TRBV7-8; tentative D call: TRBD2 (6 bases). CDR1 is SGHVS, CDR2 FQNEAQ, per germline. The CDR3 has 18 amino acids. Between the trimmed V and J ends, which lost 0 bases and 5 bases, there was a span of 20 bases. CDR3 sequence reads: CASSLAPNGGKSNNEQFF. CDR3 DNA: TGTGCCAGCAGCTTAGCCCCAAATGGCGGGAAGTCAAACAATGAGCAGTTCTTC. Variable domain in full (rest from reference TRBV7-8 and TRBJ2-1): GAGVSQSPRYKVAKRGQDVALRCDPISGHVSLFWYQQALGQGPEFLTYFQNEAQLDKSGLPSDRFFAERPEGSVSTLKIQRTQQEDSAVYLCASSLAPNGGKSNNEQFFGPGTRLTVL.

V usage is TRBV21-1 and J usage is TRBJ1-4. TRBV21-1 is reported as a pseudogene. The CDR3 length is 18 residues. The CDR3 coding sequence is TGTGCCAGCAGCAGATTTCTTGGGAATATGGAGGCTAATGAAAAACTGTTTTTT. This encodes CASSRFLGNMEANEKLFF.

The genes are TRBV6-1 and TRBJ2-3, with D maybe TRBD1 (6 bases). There are 15 residues in the CDR3. V gave up 6 bases and J gave up 4 bases, with 17 bases separating them. Germline V gene data show CDR1 as MNHNS and CDR2 as SASEGT. The CDR3, as DNA: TGTGCCAGCAGGAACAGGGATGATCCCGCAGATACGCAGTATTTT. Amino acid sequence: CASRNRDDPADTQYF.

This clone was observed a single time. This chain joins TRBV25-1 and TRBJ1-4, with D possibly being TRBD1 (5 bases). Germline values: CDR1 MGHDK, CDR2 SYGVNS. The germline V and J ends were trimmed by 6 bases and 2 bases, with 13 bases remaining between them. There are 15 residues in the CDR3. The CDR3 DNA sequence: TGTGCCAGCAGCCCCCTGGGGGAGACTAATGAAAAACTGTTTTTT. It yields the protein CASSPLGETNEKLFF. Based on the CDR3 plus reference TRBV25-1 and TRBJ1-4, the full variable domain is EADIYQTPRYLVIGTGKKITLECSQTMGHDKMYWYQQDPGMELHLIHYSYGVNSTEKGDLSSESTVSRIRTEHFPLTLESARPSHTSQYLCASSPLGETNEKLFFGSGTQLSVL.

This clone has more than one count but fewer than ten. The chain employs TRBV5-6 and TRBJ1-6; 8 bases align to TRBD1. After removal of 0 bases from V and 8 bases from J, the junction contained 4 bases not matched to a gene. The germline V gene encodes CDR1 SGHDT and CDR2 YYEEEE. The CDR3 loop spans 15 amino acids. CDR3 amino acids: CASSLDGTGHSPLHF. The CDR3 bases are TGTGCCAGCAGCTTGGACGGGACAGGCCATTCACCCCTCCACTTT. The complete variable domain, with remaining parts taken from reference TRBV5-6 and TRBJ1-6, reads DAGVTQSPTHLIKTRGQQVTLRCSPKSGHDTVSWYQQALGQGPQFIFQYYEEEERQRGNFPDRFSGHQFPNYSSELNVNALLLGDSALYLCASSLDGTGHSPLHFGNGTRLTVT.

The chain recombines TRBV15 with TRBJ2-5, with D maybe TRBD2 (5 bases). Trimming left V 3 bases short and J 0 bases short, with 5 bases between. Germline assignment: CDR1 LNHNV and CDR2 YYDKDF (reference sequence). CDR3 length: 13 residues. CDR3 nucleotides: TGTGCCACCAGCAGGACTAACCAAGAGACCCAGTACTTC. Amino acid sequence: CATSRTNQETQYF.

The V call is TRBV7-9, the J call TRBJ2-1, with 14 bases lining up with TRBD2. The CDR3 totals 16 residues. Looked up from germline, CDR1 is SEHNR and CDR2 is FQNEAQ (reference sequence). V was clipped by 4 bases and J by 5 bases; unmatched bases: 4. The CDR3 DNA is TGTGCCAGCAGCTCTGGGACTAGCGGGAGAGACAATGAGCAGTTCTTC. Translated: CASSSGTSGRDNEQFF.

V usage is TRBV10-1 and J usage is TRBJ2-7; D might be TRBD2 (6 bases). The CDR3 sequence is 14 residues long. Germline CDR1 WNHNN, CDR2 SYGVQD (reference sequence). Between the trimmed V and J ends, which lost 6 bases and 4 bases, there was a span of 16 bases. CDR3 DNA sequence: TGCGCCAGCAGCGCCGGTCAGGACTATTACGAGCAGTACTTC. As protein: CASSAGQDYYEQYF.

V and J are TRBV5-6 and TRBJ2-5, with D possibly matching TRBD1 (5 bases). Germline V gives CDR1 SGHDT, CDR2 YYEEEE. The CDR3 sequence is 17 residues long. V shed 0 bases and J shed 2 bases, with 17 bases lying between them. CDR3 sequence reads: CASSLEGQGVIQETQYF. The CDR3, as DNA: TGTGCCAGCAGCTTGGAGGGGCAAGGGGTAATTCAAGAGACCCAGTACTTC.

The chain recombines TRBV28 with TRBJ1-2, with D possibly matching TRBD1 (6 bases). The CDR3 is made up of 13 amino acids. V was cut by 0 bases and J by 7 bases, with 9 bases left in between. Germline V gene lookup returns CDR1 MDHEN and CDR2 SYDVKM. The CDR3 is CASSLWTGFGYTF. DNA for the CDR3: TGTGCCAGCAGTTTATGGACAGGTTTTGGCTACACCTTC.

Concerning this clone: Distinct nucleotide sequences in the sample also encode this CDR3. This chain connects TRBV7-9 to TRBJ1-1; 7 positions match TRBD1. V trimming: 5 bases; J trimming: 1 base; junction bases outside the gene matches: 4. CDR3 length: 14 amino acids. CDR1 is SEHNR and CDR2 is FQNEAQ in the germline V gene (reference sequence). The CDR3 loop is CASSPWTGNTEAFF. CDR3 nucleotide sequence: TGTGCCAGCAGCCCATGGACAGGGAACACTGAAGCTTTCTTT.

This clone has a single count. This chain connects TRBV5-1 to TRBJ1-2; 8 bases are a match to TRBD1. This CDR3 region has 16 residues. Germline-derived CDR1 and CDR2 are SGHRS and YFSETQ. J lost 1 base, V lost 6 bases, and 11 bases had no gene match. The CDR3, as DNA: TGCGCCAGCACCAGGGGGCCAACAGGGCTTAACTATGGCTACACCTTC. Its protein product is CASTRGPTGLNYGYTF.

This chain connects TRBV6-1 to TRBJ2-5; D gene uncertain. This CDR3 is 16 amino acids long. Trimming took off 2 bases at V and 5 bases at J, with 18 bases between the two ends. Germline V gives CDR1 MNHNS, CDR2 SASEGT. In DNA, the CDR3 is TGTGCCAGCAGTGAAACCCCCTTCGACCCGCAGGAGACCCAGTACTTC. It yields the protein CASSETPFDPQETQYF.

A word on this clone: This sample also contains other DNA sequences that code for the same CDR3. This chain connects TRBV27 to TRBJ2-5, with D uncertain. Germline-derived CDR1 and CDR2 are MNHEY and SMNVEV (reference sequence). V shed 3 bases and J shed 0 bases, with 2 bases lying between them. The CDR3 length is 12 residues. The CDR3 DNA reads TGTGCCAGCAGTTTTGACCAAGAGACCCAGTACTTC. It codes for CASSFDQETQYF.

The CDR3 region is CASSPRGQGNTGELFF. CDR3 bases: TGTGCCAGCTCACCTCGGGGACAGGGGAACACCGGGGAGCTGTTTTTT. The chain uses TRBV18 and TRBJ2-2, with TRBD1 matching over 9 bases. This CDR3 has 16 amino acids. Germline V CDR1 and CDR2: KGHSH, LQKENI. The V gene end was trimmed by 3 bases and the J gene end by 1 base; junction bases not matched to a gene: 3. Together with reference TRBV18 and TRBJ2-2, the CDR3 gives the full variable domain: NAGVMQNPRHLVRRRGQEARLRCSPMKGHSHVYWYRQLPEEGLKFMVYLQKENIIDESGMPKERFSAEFPKEGPSILRIQQVVRGDSAAYFCASSPRGQGNTGELFFGEGSRLTVL.

This chain links TRBV6-1 with TRBJ2-1, with 8 bases matching TRBD2. Germline V gene data show CDR1 as MNHNS and CDR2 as SASEGT. J gave up 7 bases and V 6 bases, and 8 bases lay outside the gene matches. CDR3 length equals 14 residues. For the CDR3, the DNA is TGTGCCAGCAGCGCAGGACTAGCTGGAAATGAGCAGTTCTTC. Amino acids: CASSAGLAGNEQFF.

The chain couples TRBV7-9 to TRBJ1-5, with a tentative D call TRBD1 (5 bases). Germline CDR1 is SEHNR and CDR2 is FQNEAQ (reference sequence). The CDR3 extends over 14 amino acids. Trimming cost V 10 bases and J 5 bases, with 18 bases left between them. DNA of the CDR3: TGTGCCACGACAGAGGAGGAAGGGCATCAGCCCCAGCATTTT. Translating gives CATTEEEGHQPQHF.

The rearrangement links TRBV7-9 to TRBJ1-6, with 8 bases aligning to TRBD1. V lost 4 bases, J lost 7 bases, and 6 bases stayed unmatched. Germline V lookup: CDR1 SEHNR, CDR2 FQNEAQ (reference sequence). The CDR3 has 15 residues. CDR3 nucleotides: TGTGCCAGCAGCTCCCTCACAGGGGGGAATTCACCCCTCCACTTT. This sequence encodes CASSSLTGGNSPLHF.

The chain links TRBV5-1 to TRBJ2-5; a possible D gene is TRBD1 (5 bases). V lost 0 bases to trimming and J lost 0 bases, with 18 bases between them. The CDR3 has 18 residues. The germline V gene encodes CDR1 SGHRS and CDR2 YFSETQ. CDR3 protein: CASSLVPPRGTYQETQYF. CDR3 coding DNA: TGCGCCAGCAGCTTGGTTCCCCCTAGGGGAACGTACCAAGAGACCCAGTACTTC.

The chain recombines TRBV11-2 with TRBJ2-7; D is unresolved. From germline, CDR1 is SGHAT and CDR2 FQNNGV. The germline V and J ends were trimmed by 6 bases and 5 bases, with 8 bases remaining between them. This CDR3 is built from 11 residues. The CDR3 region has the DNA TGTGCCAGCAGAACTCATGACGAGCAGTACTTC. Protein sequence: CASRTHDEQYF.

The CDR3 sequence: CASSGLTGEANYGYTF. CDR3 nucleotide sequence: TGTGCCAGCAGCGGACTAACAGGGGAAGCTAACTATGGCTACACCTTC. The chain recombines TRBV9 with TRBJ1-2, with TRBD1 identical over 7 bases. J was trimmed by 0 bases and V by 3 bases; bases with no gene match: 8. CDR3 length equals 16 residues. Germline V gene lookup returns CDR1 SGDLS and CDR2 YYNGEE.

The chain recombines TRBV6-5 with TRBJ2-7; 7 bases match TRBD2. In germline, CDR1 is MNHEY, CDR2 SVGAGI. The trim removed 3 bases at V and 5 bases at J, leaving 4 bases unmatched. The CDR3 is 13 amino acids. The DNA for the CDR3 is TGTGCCAGCAGTTATGCGGGAGAAAACGAGCAGTACTTC. Translating it yields CASSYAGENEQYF.

A remark on this clone: Other DNA sequences in this sample translate to the same CDR3. The CDR3 sequence: CAWGQGTGELFF. DNA of the CDR3: TGTGCCTGGGGACAGGGCACCGGGGAGCTGTTTTTT. The chain joins TRBV30 to TRBJ2-2; 8 bases match TRBD1. The germline CDR1 and CDR2 sequences are GTSNPN and SVGIG (reference sequence). The CDR3 runs to 12 residues. V lost 5 bases, J lost 4 bases, and 0 bases stayed unmatched.

V and J are TRBV9 and TRBJ2-7; no reliable D call. V lost 4 bases to trimming and J lost 3 bases, with 5 bases between them. The germline V gene encodes CDR1 SGDLS and CDR2 YYNGEE. The CDR3 totals 11 residues. CDR3 sequence (DNA): TGTGCCAGCAGCCCCGTCTACGAGCAGTACTTC. This gives the protein CASSPVYEQYF.